These 20 T cell receptor beta chains share one sample of origin, sequenced in a study of beta chain features in type 1 diabetes. Of the isolated RNA, all was reverse transcribed, and so the sequenced material was expressed TCRB transcripts. The method was immunoSEQ multiplex PCR; TCRdb's version includes in-frame clones alone and lacks a portion of them. The sample carries 250,000 to 300,000 clones, about 7.8% recorded once. Input material: central memory CD4+ T cells from blood. The receptors originated from a woman aged 18-29 years in good health.

The table lists this clone with a few counts. The V gene is TRBV15, the J gene TRBJ2-6; no clear D. The CDR3 sequence is 13 residues long. CDR1 and CDR2 from the germline V gene are LNHNV and YYDKDF (reference sequence). V was cut by 5 bases and J by 2 bases, with 4 bases left in between. The CDR3 protein is CATSFTGANVLTF. The CDR3 bases are TGTGCCACCAGCTTCACTGGGGCCAACGTCCTGACTTTC. The whole variable domain, filled in from reference TRBV15 and TRBJ2-6, reads DAMVIQNPRYQVTQFGKPVTLSCSQTLNHNVMYWYQQKSSQAPKLLFHYYDKDFNNEADTPDNFQSRRPNTSFCFLDIRSPGLGDTAMYLCATSFTGANVLTFGAGSRLTVL.

The V call is TRBV2, the J call TRBJ2-7; a weak D match, TRBD1 (5 bases). CDR1 and CDR2 (germline): SNHLY, FYNNEI. The CDR3 totals 13 residues. The germline V and J ends were trimmed by 6 bases and 0 bases, with 9 bases remaining between them. The CDR3 nucleotides read TGTGCCAGCAGCCTCAGGGCCTCCTACGAGCAGTACGTC. As protein: CASSLRASYEQYV.

This chain connects TRBV6-6 to TRBJ2-6, with D hard to call. Trimming removed 5 bases from V and 0 bases from J, with 5 bases in between. The CDR3 is made up of 14 amino acids. Germline assignment: CDR1 MNHNY and CDR2 SVGAGI (reference sequence). CDR3 DNA: TGTGCCAGCAGTGCAGACTCTGGGGCCAACGTCCTGACTTTC. Translated: CASSADSGANVLTF.

This clone appeared a few times. CDR3 residues: CASSQELAGDRTDTQYF. CDR3 bases: TGCGCCAGCAGCCAAGAGCTAGCGGGGGATCGCACAGATACGCAGTATTTT. The chain carries TRBV4-1 and TRBJ2-3; 10 positions match TRBD2. The CDR3 runs 17 residues. CDR1 MGHRA and CDR2 YSYEKL come from the germline V gene. The ends lost 0 bases at V and 1 base at J; junction bases unmatched: 4.

This clone was recorded a few times. This chain joins TRBV2 and TRBJ1-2; D might be TRBD1 (5 bases). V was pared by 6 bases and J by 2 bases, with 10 bases between. From germline, CDR1 is SNHLY and CDR2 FYNNEI. The CDR3 is made up of 13 amino acids. CDR3: CASRGVWNYGYTF. CDR3 nucleotides: TGTGCCAGCAGAGGGGTCTGGAACTATGGCTACACCTTC. Filled out from reference TRBV2 and TRBJ1-2, the complete variable domain reads EPEVTQTPSHQVTQMGQEVILRCVPISNHLYFYWYRQILGQKVEFLVSFYNNEISEKSEIFDDQFSVERPDGSNFTLKIRSTKLEDSAMYFCASRGVWNYGYTFGSGTRLTVV.

This clone was seen a handful of times. This chain joins TRBV6-6 and TRBJ1-2; a weak D match, TRBD1 (5 bases). Per germline, CDR1 MNHNY and CDR2 SVGAGI (reference sequence). CDR3 length: 13 residues. V was pared by 6 bases and J by 4 bases, with 12 bases between. Here the CDR3 DNA reads TGTGCCAGCAGGCGCGGGGGAGGCTATGGCTACACCTTC. The encoded protein is CASRRGGGYGYTF.

V gene TRBV6-5 combines with J gene TRBJ1-5; 8 nucleotides align to TRBD1. The junction had 4 bases not matched to a gene; V was cut back by 5 bases and J by 4 bases. Germline V gene sequence: CDR1 MNHEY, CDR2 SVGAGI. The CDR3 consists of 14 residues. CDR3 coding DNA: TGTGCCAGCAGTGGACAGGGAGGAAATCAGCCCCAGCATTTT. Protein product: CASSGQGGNQPQHF.

This clone was found a few times. The chain uses TRBV25-1 and TRBJ2-1, with 9 nucleotides matching TRBD1. This CDR3 spans 16 amino acids. Germline V CDR1 and CDR2: MGHDK, SYGVNS. The junction had 11 bases not matched to a gene; V was cut back by 3 bases and J by 8 bases. This chain's CDR3 is CASSDLGGTGIDEQFF. The CDR3 DNA reads as TGTGCCAGCAGTGACCTAGGGGGGACAGGGATCGATGAGCAGTTCTTC.

This clone came up a few times. V gene TRBV7-6 combines with J gene TRBJ2-1, with TRBD2 matching over 7 bases. CDR3 length equals 16 residues. Germline trimming cut 1 base from V and 4 bases from J; bases unmatched to any gene: 7. The germline V gene encodes CDR1 SGHVS and CDR2 FNYEAQ. CDR3 amino acids: CASSLDPAGVYNEQFF. Written as DNA, the CDR3 is TGTGCCAGCAGCTTAGATCCCGCGGGAGTATACAATGAGCAGTTCTTC. Together with reference TRBV7-6 and TRBJ2-1, the CDR3 gives the full variable domain: GAGVSQSPRYKVTKRGQDVALRCDPISGHVSLYWYRQALGQGPEFLTYFNYEAQQDKSGLPNDRFSAERPEGSISTLTIQRTEQRDSAMYRCASSLDPAGVYNEQFFGPGTRLTVL.

The chain couples TRBV7-2 to TRBJ2-5, with 9 bases matching TRBD1. CDR3 length equals 16 residues. Germline CDR1 and CDR2: SGHTA and FQGNSA. V lost 7 bases, J lost 5 bases, and 14 bases stayed unmatched. The CDR3 nucleotides read TGTGCCAGCACCCCCTTCCCCAGGGACAGGGTCGAGACCCAGTACTTC. It specifies CASTPFPRDRVETQYF.

This clone was observed a few times. The chain uses TRBV6-5 and TRBJ2-3; TRBD1 is a possible D gene (5 bases). Trimming shortened V by 2 bases and J by 12 bases, and 15 bases separated the two germline ends. The CDR3 extends over 13 amino acids. Per the germline V gene, CDR1 is MNHEY and CDR2 is SVGAGI. CDR3 in DNA: TGTGCCAGCAGTTACGAGGCAGGGCCCATCCAGTATTTT. It translates to CASSYEAGPIQYF.

The chain links TRBV4-2 to TRBJ2-3, with 7 bases that match TRBD2. This CDR3 has 18 residues. The germline V gene encodes CDR1 LGHNA and CDR2 YNFKEQ. V shed 0 bases, J shed 8 bases, and the junction held 17 bases outside the gene matches. The CDR3: CASSQDHPLATHTVTQYF. The CDR3 coding sequence is TGTGCCAGCAGCCAAGATCACCCACTAGCGACCCATACTGTTACGCAGTATTTT.

The chain has TRBV2 and TRBJ1-2; D is undetermined. With 2 bases removed from V and 8 bases from J, the gap between germline ends came to 9 bases. The V gene's germline CDR1 is SNHLY and CDR2 FYNNEI. There are 12 residues in the CDR3. The CDR3 region is CASSEIKLGYTF. Written as DNA, the CDR3 is TGTGCCAGCAGTGAAATCAAATTAGGCTACACCTTC.

The V and J genes are TRBV4-2 and TRBJ2-7; D uncertain. Germline CDR1 and CDR2: LGHNA and YNFKEQ. V was clipped by 1 base and J by 3 bases, with 10 bases between them. CDR3 length: 14 amino acids. CDR3 sequence: CASSQASGRYEQYF. CDR3 DNA: TGTGCCAGCAGCCAAGCGAGTGGCCGCTACGAGCAGTACTTC.

This clone was seen a handful of times. The chain links TRBV20-1 to TRBJ1-1; D uncertain. This CDR3 comprises 10 residues. In germline, CDR1 is DFQATT, CDR2 SNEGSKA (reference sequence). Trimming took off 3 bases at V and 6 bases at J, with 5 bases between the two ends. The CDR3 reads CSASYSEAFF. The DNA for the CDR3 is TGCAGTGCTAGCTACTCTGAAGCTTTCTTT.

This clone was recorded many times. The CDR3 protein is CASSLSRVSGANVLTF. CDR3 nucleotide sequence: TGTGCCAGCAGCTTATCTCGGGTCTCTGGGGCCAACGTCCTGACTTTC. The chain recombines TRBV7-9 with TRBJ2-6; no clear D gene. V lost 2 bases and J 0 bases, leaving 8 bases between the germline ends. The CDR3 is 16 residues long. Germline CDR1 reads SEHNR; CDR2 reads FQNEAQ (reference sequence).

The CDR3 sequence is CASSGATGGWETQYF. The CDR3 nucleotides read TGTGCCAGCAGTGGGGCGACAGGGGGTTGGGAGACCCAGTACTTC. The chain uses TRBV2 and TRBJ2-5, with 9 nucleotides matching TRBD1. Germline V gives CDR1 SNHLY, CDR2 FYNNEI. V lost 4 bases to trimming and J lost 5 bases; unmatched junction nucleotides: 8. CDR3 length: 15 amino acids. Drawing the rest from reference TRBV2 and TRBJ2-5, the complete variable domain is EPEVTQTPSHQVTQMGQEVILRCVPISNHLYFYWYRQILGQKVEFLVSFYNNEISEKSEIFDDQFSVERPDGSNFTLKIRSTKLEDSAMYFCASSGATGGWETQYFGPGTRLLVL.

The table lists this clone with a few counts. The chain employs TRBV25-1 and TRBJ2-3; D gene uncertain. With 5 bases removed from V and 3 bases from J, the gap between germline ends came to 18 bases. The CDR3 contains 16 residues. From germline, CDR1 is MGHDK and CDR2 SYGVNS. The CDR3 is CASSFPSAVQTDTQYF. CDR3 nucleotides: TGTGCCAGCAGTTTCCCATCGGCCGTTCAAACAGATACGCAGTATTTT.

The table lists this clone with a few counts. DNA of the CDR3: TGTGCCAGCAGCCCAACCCGACTAGCGGGAGCCTACAATGAGCAGTTCTTC. Translating gives CASSPTRLAGAYNEQFF. This chain uses TRBV7-2 with TRBJ2-1, with 12 bases lining up with TRBD2. V dropped 5 bases and J dropped 2; count of bases not matched to a gene: 7. Germline V gene lookup returns CDR1 SGHTA and CDR2 FQGNSA. The length of the CDR3 is 17 residues.

This clone was counted ten times or more. The chain has TRBV7-2 and TRBJ2-1; D is unclear. The V gene lost 7 bases and the J gene lost 4 bases, with 11 bases spanning the gap. This CDR3 region has 13 residues. Germline lookup yields CDR1 SGHTA and CDR2 FQGNSA. The CDR3 reads CASNKVGYNEQFF. The CDR3 nucleotides read TGTGCCAGCAATAAAGTGGGGTACAATGAGCAGTTCTTC.